A single T cell receptor beta chain is shown here with its context. No antigen is known for it. The data derive from a study of cytomegalovirus exposure and HLA in healthy donors. It was with 60 Vbeta and 13 Jbeta primers that the PCR ran. Assay: immunoSEQ multiplex PCR; the TCRdb copy retains only in-frame clones and omits some. The sample carries roughly 160,000 clones, 80% to 90% recorded once. Trimming took 3 bases from V and 5 from J; bases not matched to a gene: 3. Germline CDR1 is LGHNA and CDR2 is YSLEER. This CDR3 has 15 residues. Regarding the study as a whole: No immune exposure information besides CMV serostatus was available. In a later analysis, at a false discovery rate of 0.05, under 20,000 TCR beta sequences were associated with HLA alleles. Earlier analysis looked at TCR beta V segments, and most were productive about 87% or about 30% of the time.

The receptor's source is a man in his late teens or twenties in good health and CMV-seropositive. The V and J genes are TRBV4-3 and TRBJ2-1; 11 bases are shared with TRBD1. The sample consisted of PBMCs. The CDR3 sequence is CASSQGTGGNNEQFF. The DNA of the CDR3 is TGCGCCAGCAGCCAGGGGACAGGGGGAAACAATGAGCAGTTCTTC.